This entry lists 18 T cell receptor beta chains sequenced from one sample in a study of T cell changes during pregnancy in multiple sclerosis. Data came from immunoSEQ multiplex PCR; TCRdb stores just in-frame clones and leaves some out. The sample gives approximately 60,000 clones, approximately 92% of which show up once; less than 3% is in the top ten. Specimen: peripheral blood, collected in the second trimester of pregnancy. The receptor source for this set is a female donor in good health, enrolled as a control in a pregnancy study.

The CDR3 region is CASSPQGGQPQHF. CDR3 sequence (DNA): TGTGCCAGCAGCCCACAGGGAGGGCAGCCCCAGCATTTT. The rearrangement joins TRBV11-2 to TRBJ1-5, with D perhaps matching TRBD1 (6 bases). The V and J ends lost 5 bases and 7 bases respectively, with 12 bases between them. The CDR3 consists of 13 residues. Germline CDR1 SGHAT, CDR2 FQNNGV.

The chain employs TRBV27 and TRBJ2-2; perhaps TRBD2 as D (6 bases). CDR1 and CDR2 from the germline V gene are MNHEY and SMNVEV (reference sequence). The V gene lost 1 base and the J gene lost 10 bases, with 13 bases spanning the gap. The CDR3 is made up of 14 amino acids. The CDR3: CASSLWRGQVELFF. The CDR3 DNA follows: TGTGCCAGCAGTTTATGGAGGGGCCAGGTGGAGCTGTTTTTT.

The V call is TRBV7-9, the J call TRBJ1-1, with D uncertain. V was pared by 2 bases and J by 1 base, with 5 bases between. Per germline, CDR1 SEHNR and CDR2 FQNEAQ (reference sequence). The CDR3 is 13 amino acids. The CDR3 DNA follows: TGTGCCAGCAGCTTACGAGGGAACACTGAAGCTTTCTTT. Encoded protein: CASSLRGNTEAFF.

The chain has TRBV7-2 and TRBJ1-1, with D unclear. CDR1 SGHTA and CDR2 FQGNSA come from the germline V gene. The CDR3 is 13 amino acids. Trimming left V 4 bases short and J 5 bases short, with 11 bases between. The CDR3 sequence: CASSSTPGTEAFF. CDR3 sequence (DNA): TGTGCCAGCAGCTCGACCCCCGGGACTGAAGCTTTCTTT.

This rearrangement joins TRBV10-3 to TRBJ2-1, with D perhaps TRBD1 (5 bases). Trimming took 4 bases from V and 5 from J, leaving 12 bases between them. The germline V gene encodes CDR1 ENHRY and CDR2 SYGVKD. The CDR3 length is 14 residues. CDR3 in DNA: TGTGCCATCAGTGGTAAGGGGCGTCACAATGAGCAGTTCTTC. This sequence encodes CAISGKGRHNEQFF.

This clone was seen once. The chain carries TRBV9 and TRBJ1-2; TRBD1 is a possible D gene (5 bases). This CDR3 is built from 15 residues. Germline-derived CDR1 and CDR2 are SGDLS and YYNGEE. The V end was cut by 3 bases, the J end by 4 bases, with 16 bases between. CDR3 loop: CASSAPQGLSYGYTF. The CDR3 nucleotides read TGTGCCAGCAGCGCCCCCCAGGGACTTTCCTATGGCTACACCTTC.

This chain uses TRBV7-6 with TRBJ2-2; D not resolved. CDR1 and CDR2 from the germline V gene are SGHVS and FNYEAQ. Trimming pared 5 bases from V and 3 bases from J, leaving 10 bases between. The CDR3 is 14 amino acids. This CDR3 reads CASSLLGYTGELFF. In DNA form, the CDR3 reads TGTGCCAGCAGCCTCCTAGGTTACACCGGGGAGCTGTTTTTT.

This chain uses TRBV27 with TRBJ2-1; possibly TRBD1 for D (5 bases). V was clipped by 0 bases and J by 0 bases, with 9 bases between them. In germline, CDR1 is MNHEY, CDR2 SMNVEV (reference sequence). There are 16 residues in the CDR3. The CDR3 bases are TGTGCCAGCAGTTTATCTGGGGCGAGCTCCTACAATGAGCAGTTCTTC. It encodes CASSLSGASSYNEQFF.

This clone was found once. The J gene is TRBJ2-2, the V gene TRBV4-3; TRBD2 is a possible D gene (5 bases). Germline CDR1 is LGHNA and CDR2 is YSLEER. The CDR3 contains 15 residues. The V end lost 0 bases, the J end lost 7 bases, and 12 bases lay between the germline ends. The CDR3 nucleotides read TGCGCCAGCAGCCAAGATCGGGCTAGCTACGGGGAGCTGTTTTTT. Translation gives CASSQDRASYGELFF.

This sequence joins TRBV2 and TRBJ1-4, with D possibly TRBD1 on 5 matching bases. The CDR3 is 15 residues long. CDR1 and CDR2 from the germline V gene are SNHLY and FYNNEI. The ends were cut back, 3 bases at V and 8 bases at J, with 16 bases in the middle. CDR3 nucleotides: TGTGCCAGCAGTGATTTCTCAGGGAAAGGCGAAAAACTGTTTTTT. This translates into CASSDFSGKGEKLFF. Together with reference TRBV2 and TRBJ1-4, the CDR3 gives the full variable domain: EPEVTQTPSHQVTQMGQEVILRCVPISNHLYFYWYRQILGQKVEFLVSFYNNEISEKSEIFDDQFSVERPDGSNFTLKIRSTKLEDSAMYFCASSDFSGKGEKLFFGSGTQLSVL.

This CDR3 is CASSLAALGSEQYF. The CDR3 DNA reads TGTGCCAGCAGCTTAGCTGCATTAGGGAGCGAGCAGTACTTC. The chain couples TRBV7-2 to TRBJ2-7; possible D gene TRBD2, 5 bases. Germline V gene lookup returns CDR1 SGHTA and CDR2 FQGNSA. The CDR3 extends over 14 amino acids. Trimming cost V 0 bases and J 6 bases, with 12 bases left between them.

V is TRBV6-1 and J is TRBJ2-3, with D possibly being TRBD1 (5 bases). With 5 bases removed from V and 6 bases from J, the gap between germline ends came to 15 bases. This CDR3 region has 14 residues. CDR1 and CDR2 (germline): MNHNS, SASEGT. The CDR3 nucleotides are TGTGCCAGCAGTAGTCGGAAGGGGTACGATACGCAGTATTTT. Its translation is CASSSRKGYDTQYF.

This chain connects TRBV15 to TRBJ2-1; TRBD2 matches at 9 bases. Germline trimming cut 0 bases from V and 8 bases from J; bases unmatched to any gene: 5. CDR3 length equals 15 residues. CDR1 and CDR2 (germline): LNHNV, YYDKDF (reference sequence). The CDR3 is CATSREWAGGYEQFF. CDR3 DNA: TGTGCCACCAGCAGAGAGTGGGCGGGAGGGTATGAGCAGTTCTTC.

The gene calls are TRBV25-1 and TRBJ2-3, with TRBD2 as a possible D gene (5 bases). CDR3 length: 14 residues. V gave up 5 bases and J gave up 0 bases, with 9 bases separating them. CDR1 is MGHDK and CDR2 is SYGVNS in the germline V gene. The CDR3 protein is CASSLRASTDTQYF. The CDR3 DNA is TGTGCCAGCAGTTTGCGGGCGAGCACAGATACGCAGTATTTT. Combining the CDR3 with reference TRBV25-1 and TRBJ2-3 gives the whole variable domain EADIYQTPRYLVIGTGKKITLECSQTMGHDKMYWYQQDPGMELHLIHYSYGVNSTEKGDLSSESTVSRIRTEHFPLTLESARPSHTSQYLCASSLRASTDTQYFGPGTRLTVL.

This clone was detected once. The chain joins TRBV30 to TRBJ1-2; the D is unclear. This CDR3 has 11 residues. The germline V and J ends were trimmed by 2 bases and 3 bases, with 4 bases remaining between them. Germline-derived CDR1 and CDR2 are GTSNPN and SVGIG (reference sequence). The CDR3 region is CAWSLDYGYTF. The CDR3 bases are TGTGCCTGGAGTCTCGACTATGGCTACACCTTC.

This rearrangement joins TRBV18 to TRBJ2-7; 8 positions agree with TRBD2. J gave up 2 bases and V 10 bases, and 7 bases lay outside the gene matches. CDR1 is KGHSH and CDR2 is LQKENI in the germline V gene. The CDR3 is 13 amino acids. CDR3 sequence (DNA): TGTGCCACCAGCGGGGGCCAAACCTACGAGCAGTACTTC. This gives the protein CATSGGQTYEQYF.

The V call is TRBV28, the J call TRBJ1-1; D gene ambiguous. Trimming took 6 bases from V and 4 from J, leaving 18 bases between them. Per the germline V gene, CDR1 is MDHEN and CDR2 is SYDVKM. The CDR3 is 15 residues long. CDR3 sequence reads: CASSPTSGGSTEAFF. The CDR3 nucleotides read TGTGCCAGCAGCCCCACCTCTGGTGGGAGCACTGAAGCTTTCTTT.

V gene TRBV29-1 combines with J gene TRBJ2-7, with D possibly TRBD2 on 6 matching bases. The germline CDR1 and CDR2 sequences are SQVTM and ANQGSEA. This CDR3 is 12 amino acids long. Trimming shortened V by 5 bases and J by 5 bases, and 13 bases separated the two germline ends. CDR3 DNA sequence: TGCAGCGTTCACCGGGGGAAAGACGAGCAGTACTTC. Amino acid sequence: CSVHRGKDEQYF.